Presented here are 3 T cell receptor beta chains from one specimen sequenced in a study of blood T cell repertoires in COVID-19. Only in-frame clones appear in the TCRdb table, and some are missing; sequencing was by immunoSEQ multiplex PCR. The table lists roughly 50,000 clones, less than 95% of them singletons. What was sequenced was peripheral blood. The source of these receptors is a woman aged 35 to 49 with active COVID-19.

The chain uses TRBV3-1 (or the pseudogene TRBV3-2) and TRBJ1-5, with D uncertain. CDR3 length: 15 amino acids. With 0 bases removed from V and 4 bases from J, the gap between germline ends came to 10 bases. The V gene's germline CDR1 is LGHDT and CDR2 YNNKEL (reference sequence). As DNA, the CDR3 is TGTGCCAGCAGCCAAGATCGGGATTTGAATCAGCCCCAGCATTTT. Protein sequence: CASSQDRDLNQPQHF.

The rearrangement joins TRBV7-2 to TRBJ2-7, with D possibly matching TRBD2 (6 bases). Looked up from germline, CDR1 is SGHTA and CDR2 is FQGNSA. The CDR3 covers 17 residues. The ends were cut back, 5 bases at V and 2 bases at J, with 22 bases in the middle. The chain's CDR3 is CASSRQVTSTGAYEQYF. The CDR3 DNA sequence: TGTGCCAGCAGCCGCCAAGTTACTTCGACGGGAGCCTACGAGCAGTACTTC.

The chain couples TRBV6-5 to TRBJ1-1; D might be TRBD1 (6 bases). Trimming shortened V by 7 bases and J by 6 bases, and 18 bases separated the two germline ends. This CDR3 is built from 14 residues. The germline V gene has CDR1 MNHEY and CDR2 SVGAGI. CDR3 DNA: TGTGCCAGCACCAAAAGCGGGGGCAAGGCTGAAGCTTTCTTT. Translated, it gives CASTKSGGKAEAFF.